Ten or more counts support the clone carrying this TCR beta chain. Amplified regions were TCR beta CDR3 sequences from RNA transcripts. HTBI primers were used for first-round RT-PCR of the TCR CDR3. A single record per CDR3 protein comes from TCRdb applying MiXCR to the multiplex PCR reads. The table lists around 600,000 distinct CDR3 sequences, roughly 15% of them singletons. The sample comes from a study of T cells in Graves' hyperthyroidism and ophthalmopathy. Input material: blood. The source is a woman aged 40 to 49 with Graves' ophthalmopathy.

The CDR3 DNA is TGTGCCAGCAAACCGGGACTAGCGGGGAATGAGCAGTTCTTC. This encodes CASKPGLAGNEQFF. The chain links TRBV6-1 to TRBJ2-1, with 13 bases identical to TRBD2. V trimming: 7 bases; J trimming: 7 bases; junction bases outside the gene matches: 4. The CDR3 length is 14 residues. From germline, CDR1 is MNHNS and CDR2 SASEGT.